The 2 T cell receptor beta chains below all came from one sample that was sequenced in a study of shared clonotypes between healthy human individuals. Using immunoSEQ multiplex PCR, the repertoire was profiled, and TCRdb retains in-frame clones only, with some absent. The sample lists around 990,000 clones, approximately 77% occurring once. The sample taken for sequencing was memory CD4+ T cells from PBMCs. Specified subset: CD45RA-negative fraction. The receptor set was obtained from a man aged 18 to 29 in good health. Some clones in this sample may be carry-over from other donors' samples.

This clone was recorded a few times. The V gene is TRBV7-9, the J gene TRBJ1-1; 7 nucleotides agree with TRBD1. The CDR3 sequence is 14 residues long. With V trimmed by 4 bases and J by 4 bases, 6 bases remained unmatched. CDR1 SEHNR and CDR2 FQNEAQ come from the germline V gene (reference sequence). The CDR3 reads CASSSTGAATEAFF. DNA of the CDR3: TGTGCCAGCAGCTCAACAGGGGCGGCCACTGAAGCTTTCTTT. Combining the CDR3 with reference TRBV7-9 and TRBJ1-1 gives the whole variable domain DTGVSQNPRHKITKRGQNVTFRCDPISEHNRLYWYRQTLGQGPEFLTYFQNEAQLEKSRLLSDRFSAERPKGSFSTLEIQRTEQGDSAMYLCASSSTGAATEAFFGQGTRLTVV.

Note on this clone: This specimen includes other DNA sequences encoding the same CDR3. This rearrangement joins TRBV28 to TRBJ1-1; D is possibly TRBD1 (6 bases). Deletions cut 2 bases from V and 1 base from J, with 8 bases between. The germline V gene has CDR1 MDHEN and CDR2 SYDVKM. CDR3 size: 14 residues. For the CDR3, the DNA is TGTGCCAGCAGTTTAGGGGGCGGGAACACTGAAGCTTTCTTT. Translating gives CASSLGGGNTEAFF. The full variable domain, rest sourced from reference TRBV28 and TRBJ1-1, is DVKVTQSSRYLVKRTGEKVFLECVQDMDHENMFWYRQDPGLGLRLIYFSYDVKMKEKGDIPEGYSVSREKKERFSLILESASTNQTSMYLCASSLGGGNTEAFFGQGTRLTVV.